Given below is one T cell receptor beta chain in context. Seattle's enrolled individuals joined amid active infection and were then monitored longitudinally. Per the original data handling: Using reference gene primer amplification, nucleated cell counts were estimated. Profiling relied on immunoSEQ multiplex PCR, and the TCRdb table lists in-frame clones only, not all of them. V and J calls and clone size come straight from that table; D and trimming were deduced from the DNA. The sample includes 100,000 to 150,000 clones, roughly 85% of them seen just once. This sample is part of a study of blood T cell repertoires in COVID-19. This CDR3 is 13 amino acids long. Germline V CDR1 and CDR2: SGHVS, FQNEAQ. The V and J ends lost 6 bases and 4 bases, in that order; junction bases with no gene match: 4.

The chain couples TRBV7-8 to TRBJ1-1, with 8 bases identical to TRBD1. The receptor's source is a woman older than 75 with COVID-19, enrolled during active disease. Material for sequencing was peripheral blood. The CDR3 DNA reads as TGTGCCAGCAGATCAACAGGGGGCACTGAAGCTTTCTTT. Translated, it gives CASRSTGGTEAFF.